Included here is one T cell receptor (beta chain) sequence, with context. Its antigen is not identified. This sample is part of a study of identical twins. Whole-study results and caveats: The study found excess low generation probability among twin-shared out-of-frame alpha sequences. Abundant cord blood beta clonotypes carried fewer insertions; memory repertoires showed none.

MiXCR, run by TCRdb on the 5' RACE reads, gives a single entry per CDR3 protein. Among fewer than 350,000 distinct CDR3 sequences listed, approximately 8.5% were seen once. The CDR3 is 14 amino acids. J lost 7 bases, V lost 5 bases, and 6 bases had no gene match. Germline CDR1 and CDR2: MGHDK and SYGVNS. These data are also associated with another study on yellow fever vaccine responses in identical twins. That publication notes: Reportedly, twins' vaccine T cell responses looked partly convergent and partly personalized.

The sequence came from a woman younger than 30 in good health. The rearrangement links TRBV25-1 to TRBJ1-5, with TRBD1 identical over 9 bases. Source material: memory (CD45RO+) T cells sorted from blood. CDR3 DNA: TGTGCCAGCAGTAGGGGACAGGGAACGCAGCCCCAGCATTTT. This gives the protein CASSRGQGTQPQHF.